These 22 T cell receptor beta chains were all obtained from the same sample, sequenced in a study of blood T cell repertoires in COVID-19. Sequencing used immunoSEQ multiplex PCR; TCRdb keeps in-frame clones, though not all of them. The table shows 360,000 or so clones, with around 92% occurring only once. Sequenced sample: PBMCs or T cells enriched from blood (not recorded which). These receptors originate from a woman aged 30 to 39 who had recovered from COVID-19.

The rearrangement joins TRBV5-1 to TRBJ2-3; D is undetermined. The CDR3 covers 16 residues. The germline CDR1 and CDR2 sequences are SGHRS and YFSETQ. V was pared by 4 bases and J by 2 bases, with 17 bases between. As DNA, the CDR3 is TGCGCCAGCAGCCCCGTCCAGTCGGGTATCACAGATACGCAGTATTTT. Residues: CASSPVQSGITDTQYF. The full variable domain, completed using reference TRBV5-1 and TRBJ2-3, is KAGVTQTPRYLIKTRGQQVTLSCSPISGHRSVSWYQQTPGQGLQFLFEYFSETQRNKGNFPGRFSGRQFSNSRSEMNVSTLELGDSALYLCASSPVQSGITDTQYFGPGTRLTVL.

This chain links TRBV3-1 (or the pseudogene TRBV3-2) with TRBJ2-1; D remains unclear. The germline V gene encodes CDR1 LGHDT and CDR2 YNNKEL (reference sequence). Trimming removed 1 base from V and 9 bases from J, with 7 bases in between. CDR3 length equals 12 residues. This CDR3 reads CASSQVAGEQFF. In nucleotides, the CDR3 is TGTGCCAGCAGCCAAGTGGCAGGTGAGCAGTTCTTC.

This clone has a single count. The gene calls are TRBV6-6 and TRBJ1-4, with no clear D. Trimming took 2 bases from V and 5 from J, leaving 9 bases between them. This CDR3 has 14 residues. Germline loops: CDR1 MNHNY, CDR2 SVGAGI (reference sequence). CDR3 in amino acids: CASSYREGNEKLFF. As DNA, the CDR3 is TGTGCCAGCAGTTACCGGGAGGGAAATGAAAAACTGTTTTTT.

The V call is TRBV18, the J call TRBJ1-2, with 8 bases matching TRBD1. The germline V gene encodes CDR1 KGHSH and CDR2 LQKENI. V shed 5 bases and J 3 bases; nucleotides not matched to a gene: 8. The CDR3 covers 15 residues. CDR3 nucleotides: TGTGCCAGCTCAGTAATACCGGGACAGGACTATGGCTACACCTTC. This encodes CASSVIPGQDYGYTF.

The chain is built from TRBV19 and TRBJ1-6, with a weak D call TRBD1 (6 bases). The CDR3 totals 16 residues. The V end was cut by 6 bases, the J end by 6 bases, with 18 bases between. CDR1 is LNHDA, CDR2 SQIVND, per germline (reference sequence). CDR3 loop: CASRISLGARNSPLHF. The CDR3 DNA reads TGTGCCAGTAGAATCAGCTTGGGGGCGCGTAATTCACCCCTCCACTTT.

This clone appeared once. The chain couples TRBV3-1 (or the pseudogene TRBV3-2) to TRBJ2-1, with D possibly matching TRBD2 (5 bases). The V end lost 1 base, the J end lost 10 bases, and 14 bases lay between the germline ends. Germline values: CDR1 LGHDT, CDR2 YNNKEL (reference sequence). The CDR3 has 14 amino acids. This CDR3 is CASSQVGHRGEQFF. CDR3 sequence (DNA): TGTGCCAGCAGCCAAGTTGGGCACCGAGGGGAGCAGTTCTTC.

V usage is TRBV4-2 and J usage is TRBJ2-2, with TRBD1 matching 9 bases. The CDR3 consists of 16 residues. From germline, CDR1 is LGHNA and CDR2 YNFKEQ. V lost 4 bases and J lost 3; bases outside the gene matches: 6. CDR3 sequence (DNA): TGTGCCAGCAGCCCAAGGACAGGGGATTACACCGGGGAGCTGTTTTTT. This gives the protein CASSPRTGDYTGELFF.

CDR3 residues: CATSGSGSEQYF. CDR3 DNA sequence: TGTGCCACCAGTGGTTCCGGGAGCGAGCAGTACTTC. The chain carries TRBV24-1 and TRBJ2-7, with D possibly TRBD2 on 6 matching bases. V was pared by 5 bases and J by 6 bases, with 10 bases between. Germline V CDR1 and CDR2: KGHDR, SFDVKD. This CDR3 comprises 12 residues.

The chain employs TRBV23-1 and TRBJ1-5; maybe TRBD1 (5 bases). TRBV23-1 is filed as an ORF, its function uncertain. CDR3 length equals 15 residues. V lost 0 bases to trimming and J lost 9 bases, with 15 bases between them. The CDR3 region is CASSQSEGALGPQHF. DNA of the CDR3: TGCGCCAGCAGTCAATCAGAAGGGGCGTTGGGGCCCCAGCATTTT.

J is TRBJ1-2 and V is TRBV5-5; TRBD1 aligns across 7 bases. With V trimmed by 3 bases and J by 2 bases, 7 bases remained unmatched. The CDR3 loop spans 15 amino acids. CDR1 is SGHKS, CDR2 YYEKEE, per germline (reference sequence). The CDR3 loop reads CASSYPDRSNYGYTF. The CDR3 DNA follows: TGTGCCAGCAGCTATCCGGACAGGAGCAACTATGGCTACACCTTC. The full variable domain, in which reference TRBV5-5 and TRBJ1-2 provide the parts outside the CDR3, is DAGVTQSPTHLIKTRGQQVTLRCSPISGHKSVSWYQQVLGQGPQFIFQYYEKEERGRGNFPDRFSARQFPNYSSELNVNALLLGDSALYLCASSYPDRSNYGYTFGSGTRLTVV.

J is TRBJ2-5 and V is TRBV2, with 11 nucleotides matching TRBD2. Germline CDR1 and CDR2: SNHLY and FYNNEI. The CDR3 runs 16 residues. V lost 5 bases, J lost 3 bases, and 8 bases stayed unmatched. CDR3 nucleotides: TGTGCCAGCAGTTTCACCGGGACTAGCGGAAAAGAGACCCAGTACTTC. Its protein product is CASSFTGTSGKETQYF.

The chain links TRBV19 to TRBJ1-4, with 7 bases fitting TRBD1. Trimming at V came to 3 bases and at J to 8 bases, leaving 6 bases not matched to a gene. This CDR3 is 14 amino acids long. Germline V gives CDR1 LNHDA, CDR2 SQIVND (reference sequence). The CDR3 here is CASSMEGGWEKLFF. As DNA, the CDR3 is TGTGCCAGTAGTATGGAAGGGGGCTGGGAAAAACTGTTTTTT. The variable domain in full, with the rest retrieved from reference TRBV19 and TRBJ1-4, is DGGITQSPKYLFRKEGQNVTLSCEQNLNHDAMYWYRQDPGQGLRLIYYSQIVNDFQKGDIAEGYSVSREKKESFPLTVTSAQKNPTAFYLCASSMEGGWEKLFFGSGTQLSVL.

CDR3 region: CASSTSGVSTDTQYF. In nucleotides, the CDR3 is TGTGCCAGCAGCACTAGCGGGGTAAGCACAGATACGCAGTATTTT. The chain joins TRBV9 to TRBJ2-3; 10 bases are shared with TRBD2. Germline V gene lookup returns CDR1 SGDLS and CDR2 YYNGEE. The V gene end was trimmed by 4 bases and the J gene end by 0 bases; junction bases not matched to a gene: 2. The length of the CDR3 is 15 residues.

This chain links TRBV4-3 with TRBJ2-4, with TRBD2 matching 9 bases. Germline CDR1 is LGHNA and CDR2 is YSLEER. The ends lost 4 bases at V and 2 bases at J; junction bases unmatched: 6. The CDR3 sequence is 16 residues long. The CDR3: CASSPGAGGTKNIQYF. The DNA for the CDR3 is TGCGCCAGCAGCCCCGGGGCGGGGGGGACCAAAAACATTCAGTACTTC.

The J gene is TRBJ2-7, the V gene TRBV28; D possibly corresponds to TRBD1 (6 bases). The germline V gene encodes CDR1 MDHEN and CDR2 SYDVKM. CDR3 size: 12 residues. The V and J ends lost 5 bases and 10 bases respectively, with 15 bases between them. The CDR3 loop reads CASSLSQDSQYF. The CDR3 DNA reads as TGTGCCAGCAGTCTCTCCCAGGACAGTCAGTACTTC. Full variable domain (rest looked up from reference TRBV28 and TRBJ2-7): DVKVTQSSRYLVKRTGEKVFLECVQDMDHENMFWYRQDPGLGLRLIYFSYDVKMKEKGDIPEGYSVSREKKERFSLILESASTNQTSMYLCASSLSQDSQYFGPGTRLTVT.

This clone was counted a single time. This chain uses TRBV5-4 with TRBJ2-1; D is unresolved. V was shortened by 4 bases and J by 6 bases, with 14 bases between the two germline ends. The CDR3 length is 14 residues. Germline assignment: CDR1 SGHNT and CDR2 YYREEE (reference sequence). The CDR3 here is CASSVDRVVNEQFF. DNA for the CDR3: TGTGCCAGCAGCGTCGACCGGGTCGTCAATGAGCAGTTCTTC. The variable domain in full, completed from reference TRBV5-4 and TRBJ2-1, reads ETGVTQSPTHLIKTRGQQVTLRCSSQSGHNTVSWYQQALGQGPQFIFQYYREEENGRGNFPPRFSGLQFPNYSSELNVNALELDDSALYLCASSVDRVVNEQFFGPGTRLTVL.

The chain recombines TRBV7-9 with TRBJ2-7; the D gene is possibly TRBD1 (6 bases). Trimming took off 5 bases at V and 4 bases at J, with 21 bases between the two ends. This CDR3 has 16 amino acids. Germline values: CDR1 SEHNR, CDR2 FQNEAQ (reference sequence). In DNA form, the CDR3 reads TGTGCCAGCAGCCCCTTTAATTCCGGGACACTTTACGAGCAGTACTTC. The encoded protein is CASSPFNSGTLYEQYF.

The chain joins TRBV27 to TRBJ1-2; TRBD1 is a possible D gene (5 bases). V shed 7 bases and J shed 2 bases, with 17 bases lying between them. The CDR3 is 15 amino acids. Germline V gene lookup returns CDR1 MNHEY and CDR2 SMNVEV (reference sequence). The CDR3 DNA reads TGTGCCAGCATGGCCTCCCCCCAGGGAAACTATGGCTACACCTTC. This translates into CASMASPQGNYGYTF.

This chain joins TRBV7-8 and TRBJ2-5; tentatively, D is TRBD2 (5 bases). CDR1 is SGHVS, CDR2 FQNEAQ, per germline. The ends were cut back, 1 base at V and 5 bases at J, with 14 bases in the middle. This CDR3 spans 15 amino acids. The CDR3 sequence is CASSLEALGLETQYF. DNA for the CDR3: TGTGCCAGCAGCTTAGAAGCACTAGGGCTGGAGACCCAGTACTTC. The entire variable domain, with the rest obtained from reference TRBV7-8 and TRBJ2-5, is as follows: GAGVSQSPRYKVAKRGQDVALRCDPISGHVSLFWYQQALGQGPEFLTYFQNEAQLDKSGLPSDRFFAERPEGSVSTLKIQRTQQEDSAVYLCASSLEALGLETQYFGPGTRLLVL.

This sequence joins TRBV4-2 and TRBJ2-2; D is perhaps TRBD1 (6 bases). V was clipped by 5 bases and J by 5 bases, with 12 bases between them. This CDR3 is 14 amino acids long. Per the germline V gene, CDR1 is LGHNA and CDR2 is YNFKEQ. The chain's CDR3 is CASSVDRVTGELFF. The CDR3 region has the DNA TGTGCCAGCAGCGTGGACAGAGTGACCGGGGAGCTGTTTTTT.

This chain joins TRBV19 and TRBJ1-2, with TRBD1 matching over 8 bases. Germline V lookup: CDR1 LNHDA, CDR2 SQIVND (reference sequence). The CDR3 has 15 amino acids. Germline trimming cut 4 bases from V and 4 bases from J; bases unmatched to any gene: 8. The CDR3 DNA is TGTGCCAGTAGTACAACCGACAGGGGAGGCTATGGCTACACCTTC. Amino acid sequence: CASSTTDRGGYGYTF.

The J gene is TRBJ2-7, the V gene TRBV9; 8 bases match TRBD2. Germline CDR1 reads SGDLS; CDR2 reads YYNGEE. The CDR3 sequence is 12 residues long. V was clipped by 4 bases and J by 5 bases; unmatched bases: 2. Here the CDR3 reads CASSSTSDEQYF. CDR3 DNA sequence: TGTGCCAGCAGCTCGACTAGCGACGAGCAGTACTTC.